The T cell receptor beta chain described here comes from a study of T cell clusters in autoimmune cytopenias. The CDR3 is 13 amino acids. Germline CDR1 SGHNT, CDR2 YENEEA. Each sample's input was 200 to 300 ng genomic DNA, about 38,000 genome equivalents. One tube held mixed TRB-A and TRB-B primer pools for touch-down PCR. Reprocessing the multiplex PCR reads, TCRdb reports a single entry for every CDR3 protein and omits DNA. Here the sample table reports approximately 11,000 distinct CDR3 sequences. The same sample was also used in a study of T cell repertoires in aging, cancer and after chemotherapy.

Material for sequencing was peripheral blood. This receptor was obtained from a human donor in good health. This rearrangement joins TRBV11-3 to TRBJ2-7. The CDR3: CASSLDFAYEQYF.